The rows below give T cell receptor beta chains drawn from one sample of a study of shared clonotypes between healthy human individuals. Here immunoSEQ multiplex PCR was the method, and the copy in TCRdb shows in-frame clones only, minus some. The sample consists of more than 1,200,000 clones, about 98.5% of them appearing once. Input material: naive CD4+ T cells sorted from blood. The receptors shown here come from a man aged 30 to 39 in good health. Each CDR3 is given with its conserved first and last residue. A D gene is named only where the DNA matches it firmly. Clone size is given for some rows only: seen once, a few or many times, or a class if the clone is expanded.

v_call	d_call	j_call	cdr3_length	clone_size	cdr3_aa	cdr3_nt
TRBV6-1	NA	TRBJ1-4	15	NA	CASRDGHTTNEKLFF	TGTGCCAGCAGGGACGGACATACAACTAATGAAAAACTGTTTTTT
TRBV19	NA	TRBJ2-3	13	NA	CAPGPPGTDTQYF	TGTGCCCCGGGACCGCCGGGCACAGATACGCAGTATTTT
TRBV7-2	NA	TRBJ1-3	11	NA	CALETGNTIYF	TGTGCCCTCGAAACTGGAAACACCATATATTTT
TRBV27	TRBD1	TRBJ1-3	15	NA	CASSLQGYSGNTIYF	TGTGCCAGCAGTCTACAGGGGTACTCTGGAAACACCATATATTTT
TRBV11-2	NA	TRBJ2-7	15	once	CASSLEGVRGYEQYF	TGTGCCAGCAGCTTAGAAGGGGTCAGGGGATACGAGCAGTACTTC
TRBV29-1	NA	TRBJ2-2	14	NA	CSVETGRYTGELFF	TGCAGCGTCGAGACAGGAAGGTACACCGGGGAGCTGTTTTTT
TRBV27	TRBD1	TRBJ2-7	16	NA	CASRTGGRRPPYEQYF	TGTGCCAGCAGGACAGGGGGCCGACGACCGCCCTACGAGCAGTACTTC
TRBV2	TRBD1	TRBJ1-2	14	NA	CASSERQGAWGYTF	TGTGCCAGCAGTGAGCGGCAGGGGGCATGGGGCTACACCTTC
TRBV18	NA	TRBJ2-5	14	NA	CASTQGFSQETQYF	TGTGCCAGCACGCAGGGTTTTTCCCAAGAGACCCAGTACTTC
TRBV11-2	NA	TRBJ2-3	15	NA	CASSLERTSTDTQYF	TGTGCCAGCAGCTTGGAGCGTACTAGCACAGATACGCAGTATTTT
TRBV27	NA	TRBJ1-4	15	NA	CASSLSPGAHEKLFF	TGTGCCAGCAGTTTATCCCCGGGGGCACACGAAAAACTGTTTTTT
TRBV11-3	TRBD2	TRBJ2-1	16	NA	CASSFDSGSSYNEQFF	TGTGCCAGCAGCTTCGATAGCGGGAGCTCCTACAATGAGCAGTTCTTC
TRBV11-2	NA	TRBJ2-1	15	NA	CASSLVGGSYNEQFF	TGTGCCAGCAGCTTAGTTGGAGGGTCCTACAATGAGCAGTTCTTC
TRBV5-1	NA	TRBJ2-1	14	NA	CASSPTQPKNEQFF	TGCGCCAGCAGCCCGACCCAGCCCAAGAATGAGCAGTTCTTC
TRBV7-2	NA	TRBJ2-7	18	NA	CASSLVSDRAGSSYEQYF	TGTGCCAGCAGCTTAGTATCCGACAGGGCGGGGAGCTCCTACGAGCAGTACTTC
TRBV7-2	TRBD2	TRBJ2-3	15	NA	CASTGSGRVVDTQYF	TGTGCCAGCACTGGTAGCGGGAGGGTGGTAGATACGCAGTATTTT
TRBV2	NA	TRBJ1-2	16	NA	CASVPGSGRESYGYTF	TGTGCCAGCGTACCGGGCTCAGGGCGGGAGTCCTATGGCTACACCTTC
TRBV15	NA	TRBJ1-5	17	NA	CATSRDPPGSSDQPQHF	TGTGCCACCAGCAGAGATCCCCCGGGGAGTTCCGATCAGCCCCAGCATTTT
TRBV7-9	NA	TRBJ2-7	14	once	CASSFSRRNYEQYF	TGTGCCAGCAGCTTTTCCAGAAGGAACTACGAGCAGTACTTC
TRBV27	NA	TRBJ1-1	13	NA	CASSLRWRTEAFF	TGTGCCAGCAGTTTGAGGTGGCGCACTGAAGCTTTCTTT
TRBV11-2	NA	TRBJ2-1	14	NA	CASSLPPVVDEQFF	TGTGCCAGCAGCTTACCCCCAGTCGTGGATGAGCAGTTCTTC
TRBV14	TRBD1	TRBJ1-4	15	NA	CASRFRTGQGEKLFF	TGTGCCAGCAGATTCAGGACAGGGCAAGGTGAAAAACTGTTTTTT
TRBV18	NA	TRBJ2-5	11	NA	CASSPRGTQYF	TGTGCCAGCTCACCAAGGGGGACCCAGTACTTC
TRBV7-6	TRBD2	TRBJ2-7	15	NA	CASSLVGSGSKEQYF	TGTGCCAGCAGCTTAGTTGGTAGCGGGAGTAAAGAGCAGTACTTC
TRBV5-4	TRBD2	TRBJ2-1	16	NA	CASSSPGLAGPYEQFF	TGTGCCAGCAGCTCGCCGGGACTAGCGGGGCCCTATGAGCAGTTCTTC
TRBV18	TRBD1	TRBJ1-3	16	NA	CASSPLIGQGGNTIYF	TGTGCCAGCTCACCGTTGATAGGACAGGGAGGAAACACCATATATTTT
TRBV28	NA	TRBJ1-5	13	NA	CASSLLDWQPQHF	TGTGCCAGCAGTTTATTGGATTGGCAGCCCCAGCATTTT
TRBV9	NA	TRBJ2-1	15	NA	CASSVAGGTWDEQFF	TGTGCCAGCAGCGTAGCTGGGGGAACGTGGGATGAGCAGTTCTTC
TRBV9	TRBD1	TRBJ2-1	15	NA	CASSVRQGFYNEQFF	TGTGCCAGCAGCGTACGACAGGGGTTCTACAATGAGCAGTTCTTC
TRBV10-1	TRBD1	TRBJ2-5	14	NA	CASSENRGAETQYF	TGCGCCAGCAGTGAGAACAGGGGCGCAGAGACCCAGTACTTC
TRBV7-2	NA	TRBJ2-3	13	NA	CASSPQRGNTQYF	TGTGCCAGCAGCCCTCAACGGGGGAATACGCAGTATTTT
TRBV5-1	NA	TRBJ2-5	15	NA	CASSLGRTSGGAQYF	TGCGCCAGCAGCTTAGGGCGGACGTCTGGAGGGGCCCAGTACTTC
TRBV18	NA	TRBJ1-1	15	NA	CASSPYQGSNTEAFF	TGTGCCAGCTCACCCTATCAGGGCTCGAACACTGAAGCTTTCTTT
TRBV10-1	NA	TRBJ2-7	14	NA	CASSSASSSYEQYF	TGCGCCAGCAGTTCAGCCTCGTCTTCCTACGAGCAGTACTTC
TRBV9	NA	TRBJ2-3	13	NA	CASSGARADTQYF	TGTGCCAGCAGCGGGGCCCGGGCAGATACGCAGTATTTT
TRBV1	NA	TRBJ2-7	15	NA	CTSSQTTAVSYEQYF	TGCACCAGCAGCCAGACGACAGCCGTCTCCTACGAGCAGTACTTC
TRBV11-2	NA	TRBJ1-4	13	NA	CASSLFSGEKLFF	TGTGCCAGCAGCTTATTCTCGGGGGAAAAACTGTTTTTT
TRBV7-9	TRBD2	TRBJ2-5	16	NA	CASSLGTSGRQETQYF	TGTGCCAGCAGCTTAGGGACTAGCGGACGACAAGAGACCCAGTACTTC
TRBV9	TRBD1	TRBJ2-7	15	once	CASSVGTGRPYEQYF	TGTGCCAGCAGCGTCGGGACAGGGCGGCCCTACGAGCAGTACTTC
TRBV27	NA	TRBJ2-7	14	NA	CASSTRLGPYEQYF	TGTGCCAGCTCTACCCGGCTAGGGCCCTACGAGCAGTACTTC